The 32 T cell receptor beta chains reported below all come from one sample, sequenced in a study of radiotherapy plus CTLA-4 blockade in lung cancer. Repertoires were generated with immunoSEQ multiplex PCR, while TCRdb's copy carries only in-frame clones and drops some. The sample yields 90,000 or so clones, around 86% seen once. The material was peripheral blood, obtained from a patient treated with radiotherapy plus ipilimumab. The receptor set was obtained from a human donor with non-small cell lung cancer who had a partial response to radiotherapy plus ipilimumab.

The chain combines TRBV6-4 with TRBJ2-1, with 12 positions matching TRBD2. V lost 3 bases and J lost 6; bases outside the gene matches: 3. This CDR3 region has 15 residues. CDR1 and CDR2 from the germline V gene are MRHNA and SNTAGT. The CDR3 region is CASSELAGGINEQFF. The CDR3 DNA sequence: TGTGCCAGCAGTGAACTAGCGGGAGGAATCAATGAGCAGTTCTTC.

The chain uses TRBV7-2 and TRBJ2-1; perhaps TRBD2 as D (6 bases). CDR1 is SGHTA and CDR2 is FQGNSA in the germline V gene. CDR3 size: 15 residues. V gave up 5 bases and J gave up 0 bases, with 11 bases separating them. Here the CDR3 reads CASSKWTNSYNEQFF. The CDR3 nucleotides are TGTGCCAGCAGCAAATGGACTAACTCCTACAATGAGCAGTTCTTC.

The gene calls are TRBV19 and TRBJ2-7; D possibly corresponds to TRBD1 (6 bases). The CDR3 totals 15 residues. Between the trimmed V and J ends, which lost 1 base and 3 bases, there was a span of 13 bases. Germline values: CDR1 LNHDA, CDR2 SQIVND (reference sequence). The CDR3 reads CASSIGTGHSYEQYF. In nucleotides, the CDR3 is TGTGCCAGTAGTATAGGGACGGGACACAGCTACGAGCAGTACTTC.

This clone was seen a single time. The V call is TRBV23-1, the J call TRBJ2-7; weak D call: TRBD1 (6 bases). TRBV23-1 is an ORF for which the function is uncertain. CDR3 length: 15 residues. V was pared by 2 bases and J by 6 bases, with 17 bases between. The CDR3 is CASSQTDTQGTEQYV. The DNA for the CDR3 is TGCGCCAGCAGTCAAACAGATACACAGGGAACCGAGCAGTACGTC.

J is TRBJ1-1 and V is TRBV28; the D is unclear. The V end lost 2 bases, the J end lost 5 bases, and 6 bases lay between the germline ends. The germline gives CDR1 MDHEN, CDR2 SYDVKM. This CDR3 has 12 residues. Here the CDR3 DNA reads TGTGCCAGCAGTTTAAGGCGGACTGAAGCTTTCTTT. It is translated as CASSLRRTEAFF.

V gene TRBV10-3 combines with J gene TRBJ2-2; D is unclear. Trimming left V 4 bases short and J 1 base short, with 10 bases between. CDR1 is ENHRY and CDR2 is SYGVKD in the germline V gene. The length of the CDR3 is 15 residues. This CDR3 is CAISAEQRNTGELFF. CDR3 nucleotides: TGTGCCATCAGTGCAGAACAGAGGAACACCGGGGAGCTGTTTTTT.

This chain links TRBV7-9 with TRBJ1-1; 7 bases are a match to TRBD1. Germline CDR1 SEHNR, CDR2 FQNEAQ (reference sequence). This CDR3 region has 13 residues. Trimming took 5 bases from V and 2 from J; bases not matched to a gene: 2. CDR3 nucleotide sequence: TGTGCCAGCAGCGGGGACAGCAACACTGAAGCTTTCTTT. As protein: CASSGDSNTEAFF.

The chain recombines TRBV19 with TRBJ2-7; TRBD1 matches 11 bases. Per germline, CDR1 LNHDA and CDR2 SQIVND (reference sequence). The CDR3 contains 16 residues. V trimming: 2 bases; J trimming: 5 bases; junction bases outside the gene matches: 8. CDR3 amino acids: CASSIPRTGGLNEQYF. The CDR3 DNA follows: TGTGCCAGTAGTATACCCAGGACAGGGGGCTTGAACGAGCAGTACTTC. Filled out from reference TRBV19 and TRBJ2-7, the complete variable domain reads DGGITQSPKYLFRKEGQNVTLSCEQNLNHDAMYWYRQDPGQGLRLIYYSQIVNDFQKGDIAEGYSVSREKKESFPLTVTSAQKNPTAFYLCASSIPRTGGLNEQYFGPGTRLTVT.

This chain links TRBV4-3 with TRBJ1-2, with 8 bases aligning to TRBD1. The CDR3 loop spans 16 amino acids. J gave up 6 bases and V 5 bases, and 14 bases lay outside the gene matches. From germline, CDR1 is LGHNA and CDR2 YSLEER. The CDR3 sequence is CASSKQRQGNPNGYTF. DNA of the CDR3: TGCGCCAGCAGCAAGCAAAGACAGGGGAACCCTAATGGCTACACCTTC.

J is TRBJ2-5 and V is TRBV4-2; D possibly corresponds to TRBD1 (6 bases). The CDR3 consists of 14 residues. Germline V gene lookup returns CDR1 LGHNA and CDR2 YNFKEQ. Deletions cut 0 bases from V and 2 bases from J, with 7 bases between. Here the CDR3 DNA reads TGTGCCAGCAGCCAAGATCAGGGGCAAGAGACCCAGTACTTC. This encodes CASSQDQGQETQYF.

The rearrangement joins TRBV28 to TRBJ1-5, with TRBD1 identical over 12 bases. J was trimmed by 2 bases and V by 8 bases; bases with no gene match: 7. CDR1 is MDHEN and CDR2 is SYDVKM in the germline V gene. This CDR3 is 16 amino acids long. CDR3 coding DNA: TGTGCCAGCCGGGACAGGGGGCTGCGAGGCAATCAGCCCCAGCATTTT. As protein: CASRDRGLRGNQPQHF.

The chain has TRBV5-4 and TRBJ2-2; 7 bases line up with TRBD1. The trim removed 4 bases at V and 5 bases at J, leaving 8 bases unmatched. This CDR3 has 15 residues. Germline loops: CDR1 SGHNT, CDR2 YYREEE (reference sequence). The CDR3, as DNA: TGTGCCAGCAGCATAGACAGGGAAAGAACCGGGGAGCTGTTTTTT. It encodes CASSIDRERTGELFF.

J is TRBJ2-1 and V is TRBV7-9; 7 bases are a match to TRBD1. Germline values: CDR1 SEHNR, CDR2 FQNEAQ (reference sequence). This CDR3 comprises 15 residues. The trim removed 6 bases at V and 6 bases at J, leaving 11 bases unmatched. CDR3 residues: CASSFRGRPSNEQFF. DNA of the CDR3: TGTGCCAGCAGTTTCAGGGGGAGACCTAGCAATGAGCAGTTCTTC.

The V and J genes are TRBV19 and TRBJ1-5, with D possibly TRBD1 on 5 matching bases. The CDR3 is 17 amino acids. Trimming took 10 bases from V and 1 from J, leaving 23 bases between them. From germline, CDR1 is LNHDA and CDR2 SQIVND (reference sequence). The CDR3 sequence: CATTHAAGVPSNQPQHF. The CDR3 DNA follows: TGTGCCACTACGCACGCGGCGGGGGTTCCCAGCAATCAGCCCCAGCATTTT.

The CDR3 DNA reads as TGTGCCAGCAGTGCCCATTTTAGCTCTGGGGCCAACGTCCTGACTTTC. It specifies CASSAHFSSGANVLTF. The chain recombines TRBV28 with TRBJ2-6; no definite D call. CDR1 is MDHEN and CDR2 is SYDVKM in the germline V gene. This CDR3 contains 16 residues. V was shortened by 5 bases and J by 0 bases, with 11 bases between the two germline ends.

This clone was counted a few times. Here the CDR3 DNA reads TGTGCCAGCAGACCACTTGTAGCTACATTGGCACATCAGCCCCAGCATTTT. Amino acids: CASRPLVATLAHQPQHF. This rearrangement joins TRBV21-1 to TRBJ1-5. TRBV21-1 is listed as a pseudogene. The CDR3 is 17 residues long.

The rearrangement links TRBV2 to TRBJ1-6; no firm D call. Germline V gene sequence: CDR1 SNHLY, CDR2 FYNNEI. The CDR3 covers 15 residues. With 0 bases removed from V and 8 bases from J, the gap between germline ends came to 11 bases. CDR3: CASSEARLRHSPLHF. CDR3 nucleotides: TGTGCCAGCAGTGAAGCCCGACTGCGCCATTCACCCCTCCACTTT.

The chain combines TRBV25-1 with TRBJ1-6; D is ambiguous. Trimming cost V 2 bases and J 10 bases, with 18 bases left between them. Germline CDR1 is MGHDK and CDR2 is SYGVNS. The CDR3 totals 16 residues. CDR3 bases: TGTGCCAGCAGTGAAGGGGAGGCTTATTACGGGTCACCCCTCCACTTT. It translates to CASSEGEAYYGSPLHF.

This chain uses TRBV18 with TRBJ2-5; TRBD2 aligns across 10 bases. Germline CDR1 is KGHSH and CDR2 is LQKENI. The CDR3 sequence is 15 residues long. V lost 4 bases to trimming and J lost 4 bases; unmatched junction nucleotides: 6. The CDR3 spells CASSQPGLARETQYF. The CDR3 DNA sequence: TGTGCCAGCTCACAACCGGGACTAGCGCGAGAGACCCAGTACTTC.

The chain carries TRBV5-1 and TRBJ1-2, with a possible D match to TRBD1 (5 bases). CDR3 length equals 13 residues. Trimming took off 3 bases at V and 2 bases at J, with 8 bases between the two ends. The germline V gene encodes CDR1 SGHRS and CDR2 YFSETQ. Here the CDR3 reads CASSSQANYGYTF. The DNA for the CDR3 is TGCGCCAGCAGCTCACAGGCCAACTATGGCTACACCTTC.

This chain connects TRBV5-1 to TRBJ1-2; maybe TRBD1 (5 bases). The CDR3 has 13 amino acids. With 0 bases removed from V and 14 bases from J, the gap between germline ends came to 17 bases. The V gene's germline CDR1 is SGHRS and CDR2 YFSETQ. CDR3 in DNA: TGCGCCAGCAGCTTGGGGCAGGGACTGGCGGAGACCTTC. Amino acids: CASSLGQGLAETF.

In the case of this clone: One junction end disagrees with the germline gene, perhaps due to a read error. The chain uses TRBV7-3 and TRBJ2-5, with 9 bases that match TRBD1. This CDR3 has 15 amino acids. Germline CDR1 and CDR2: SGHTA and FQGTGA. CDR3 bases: TGTGCCAGCAGCGTAACAGGGGGCCGGGGGGAGACCCAGTACTTC. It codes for CASSVTGGRGETQYF. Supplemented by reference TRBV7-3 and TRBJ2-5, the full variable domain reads GAGVSQTPSNKVTEKGKYVELRCDPISGHTALYWYRQSLGQGPEFLIYFQGTGAADDSGLPNDRFFAVRPEGSVSTLKIQRTERGDSAVYLCASSVTGGRGETQYFGPGTRLLVL.

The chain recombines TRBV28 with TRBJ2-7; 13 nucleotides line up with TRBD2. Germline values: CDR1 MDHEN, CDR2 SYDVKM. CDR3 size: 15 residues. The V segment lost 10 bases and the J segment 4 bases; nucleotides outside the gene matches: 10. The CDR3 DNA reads TGTGCCACCGGACCCGGGACTAGCGGGGATTACGAGCAGTACGTC. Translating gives CATGPGTSGDYEQYV.

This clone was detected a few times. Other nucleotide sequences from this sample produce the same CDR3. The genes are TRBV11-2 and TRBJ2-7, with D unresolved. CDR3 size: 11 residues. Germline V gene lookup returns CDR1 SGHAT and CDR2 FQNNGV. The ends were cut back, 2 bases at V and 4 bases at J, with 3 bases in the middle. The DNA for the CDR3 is TGTGCCAGCAGCTTATTATACGAGCAGTACTTC. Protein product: CASSLLYEQYF.

Here the CDR3 reads CASSLNTGFNTEAFF. CDR3 DNA sequence: TGTGCCAGCAGCCTCAATACAGGGTTTAACACTGAAGCTTTCTTT. The J gene is TRBJ1-1, the V gene TRBV5-4, with a tentative D call TRBD1 (6 bases). Looked up from germline, CDR1 is SGHNT and CDR2 is YYREEE (reference sequence). The CDR3 length is 15 residues. V was pared by 4 bases and J by 2 bases, with 15 bases between.

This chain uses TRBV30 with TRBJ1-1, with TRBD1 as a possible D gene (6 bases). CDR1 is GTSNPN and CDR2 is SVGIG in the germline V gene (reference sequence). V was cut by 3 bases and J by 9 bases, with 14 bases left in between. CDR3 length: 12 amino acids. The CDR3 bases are TGTGCCTGGAGCGCACCGGGACAACAAGCTTTCTTT. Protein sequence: CAWSAPGQQAFF.

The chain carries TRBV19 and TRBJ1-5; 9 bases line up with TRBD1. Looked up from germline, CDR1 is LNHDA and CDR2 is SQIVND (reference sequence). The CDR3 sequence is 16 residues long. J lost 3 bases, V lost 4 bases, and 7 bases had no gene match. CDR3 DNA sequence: TGTGCCAGTAGTACCCCCGGGACAGGGAACAATCAGCCCCAGCATTTT. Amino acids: CASSTPGTGNNQPQHF.

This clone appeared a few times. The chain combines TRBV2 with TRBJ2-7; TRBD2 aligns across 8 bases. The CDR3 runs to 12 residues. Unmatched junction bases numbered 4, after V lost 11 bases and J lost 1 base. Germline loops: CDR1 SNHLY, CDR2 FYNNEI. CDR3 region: CASKRGSYEQYF. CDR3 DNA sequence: TGTGCCTCAAAGCGGGGGTCCTACGAGCAGTACTTC.

CDR3 nucleotide sequence: TGTGCCAGCAGCGACAGGGGGCGCGACTATGGCTACACCTTC. Protein product: CASSDRGRDYGYTF. The chain is built from TRBV6-5 and TRBJ1-2; 10 bases map to TRBD1. CDR1 is MNHEY and CDR2 is SVGAGI in the germline V gene. The CDR3 covers 14 residues. The trim removed 6 bases at V and 3 bases at J, leaving 4 bases unmatched.

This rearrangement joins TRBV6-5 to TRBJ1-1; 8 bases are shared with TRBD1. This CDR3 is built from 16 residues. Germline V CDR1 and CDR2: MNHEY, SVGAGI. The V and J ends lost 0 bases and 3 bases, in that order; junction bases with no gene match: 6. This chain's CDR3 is CASSYSWTGRHTEAFF. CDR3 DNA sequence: TGTGCCAGCAGTTACTCCTGGACAGGGAGACACACTGAAGCTTTCTTT.

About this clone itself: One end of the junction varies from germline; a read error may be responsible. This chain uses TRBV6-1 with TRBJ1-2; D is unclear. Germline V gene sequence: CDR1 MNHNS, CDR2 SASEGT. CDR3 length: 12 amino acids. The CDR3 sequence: CASSEVRVRTLF. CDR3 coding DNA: TGTGCCAGCAGTGAAGTCCGGGTCCGTACCCTCTTC.

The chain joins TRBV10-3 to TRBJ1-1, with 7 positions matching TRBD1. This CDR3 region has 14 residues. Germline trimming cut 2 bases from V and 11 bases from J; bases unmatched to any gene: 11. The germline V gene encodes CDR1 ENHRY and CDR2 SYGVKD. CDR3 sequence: CAISETASPGGAFF. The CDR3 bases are TGTGCCATCAGTGAGACGGCCAGCCCAGGGGGGGCTTTCTTT.